This T cell receptor (beta chain) derives from a study of T cell changes during pregnancy in multiple sclerosis. The CDR3 has 15 residues. Trimming cost V 3 bases and J 4 bases; bases outside gene matches: 6. CDR1 is SGDLS, CDR2 YYNGEE, per germline. Libraries were prepared by immunoSEQ multiplex PCR; TCRdb keeps only in-frame clonotypes and omits some of them. The data show about 100,000 clones, under 95% seen once. This clonotype was obtained from a female donor with multiple sclerosis, enrolled in a pregnancy study. This sequence joins TRBV9 and TRBJ1-2, with 10 bases aligning to TRBD1. The material sequenced was peripheral blood, taken after pregnancy. The CDR3 nucleotides read TGTGCCAGCAGCGGAGGGGGGACAGGGGCCTATGGCTACACCTTC. It specifies CASSGGGTGAYGYTF.